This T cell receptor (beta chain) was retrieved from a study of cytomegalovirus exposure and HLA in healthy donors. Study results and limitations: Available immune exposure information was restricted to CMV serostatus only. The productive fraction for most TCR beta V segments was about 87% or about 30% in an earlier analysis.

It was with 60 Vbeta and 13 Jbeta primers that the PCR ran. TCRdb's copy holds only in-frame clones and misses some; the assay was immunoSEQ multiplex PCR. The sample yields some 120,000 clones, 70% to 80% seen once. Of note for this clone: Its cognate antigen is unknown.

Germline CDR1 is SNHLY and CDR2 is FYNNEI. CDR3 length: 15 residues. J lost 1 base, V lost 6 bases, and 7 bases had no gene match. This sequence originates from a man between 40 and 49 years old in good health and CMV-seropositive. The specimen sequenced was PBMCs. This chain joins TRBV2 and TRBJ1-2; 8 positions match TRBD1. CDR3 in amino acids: CASSPDRGLNYGYTF. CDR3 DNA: TGTGCCAGCAGCCCAGACAGGGGCCTTAACTATGGCTACACCTTC.